The 28 T cell receptor beta chains below all came from one sample that was sequenced in a study of radiation and T cells in renal cell carcinoma (dated by TCRdb to about 2020). Explained via the paper, the time point label denotes: blood 4 weeks post-SBRT, at nephrectomy. The treatment or condition label, as the study defines it: 15 Gy SBRT to primary tumor, nephrectomy 4 weeks later. The library was prepared using the immunoSEQ multiplex PCR assay. This is the immuneACCESS table as TCRdb keeps it, with only in-frame sequences that have V and J called. A part of the clones is gone; compared with another copy, unresolved V genes explain less than half, and the rest is unexplained. For this sample the table gives 130,000 to 150,000 clones, of which approximately 86% were detected only once. 15% to 20% of the sample lies in the top ten. The sequences come from blood, collected from a patient whose treatment included radiotherapy and nephrectomy. The source is a woman aged 45-59 years with renal cell carcinoma.

The chain recombines TRBV10-1 with TRBJ2-7; the D gene is possibly TRBD2 (5 bases). Trimming shortened V by 1 base and J by 3 bases, and 7 bases separated the two germline ends. CDR1 and CDR2 from the germline V gene are WNHNN and SYGVQD (reference sequence). This CDR3 has 13 amino acids. CDR3 protein: CASSEYRDYEQYF. The CDR3 DNA is TGCGCCAGCAGTGAGTACCGGGACTACGAGCAGTACTTC.

The rearrangement uses TRBV15 and TRBJ1-3; TRBD1 might be the D (5 bases). Deletions cut 3 bases from V and 4 bases from J, with 16 bases between. The germline gives CDR1 LNHNV, CDR2 YYDKDF (reference sequence). This CDR3 is built from 16 residues. The CDR3 protein is CATSRGPGNPGNTIYF. The CDR3 DNA reads TGTGCCACCAGCAGGGGGCCAGGGAATCCCGGAAACACCATATATTTT.

The chain is built from TRBV11-2 and TRBJ2-7; perhaps D is TRBD1 or TRBD2 (7 bases each). Germline V gene lookup returns CDR1 SGHAT and CDR2 FQNNGV. V lost 1 base to trimming and J lost 2 bases, with 9 bases between them. The CDR3 has 14 amino acids. This CDR3 is CASSLAGGAYEQYF. CDR3 nucleotide sequence: TGTGCCAGCAGCTTAGCAGGGGGGGCCTACGAGCAGTACTTC.

The chain uses TRBV6-1 and TRBJ2-7; D perhaps matches TRBD2 (6 bases). The CDR3 is 14 amino acids. CDR1 is MNHNS, CDR2 SASEGT, per germline. V was cut by 6 bases and J by 3 bases, with 15 bases left in between. This CDR3 reads CASRGGNPGYEQYF. The CDR3 DNA sequence: TGTGCCAGCAGGGGGGGTAACCCGGGCTACGAGCAGTACTTC.

This clone was seen more than once but under ten times. This chain joins TRBV9 and TRBJ2-7, with a possible D match to TRBD2 (5 bases). The CDR3 has 14 residues. The germline V gene has CDR1 SGDLS and CDR2 YYNGEE. V was cut by 0 bases and J by 5 bases, with 12 bases left in between. The CDR3 DNA is TGTGCCAGCAGCGTAGGAGGGAATAAGGACGAGCAGTACTTC. Translating it yields CASSVGGNKDEQYF.

The rearrangement joins TRBV25-1 to TRBJ1-2; 8 bases map to TRBD1. Unmatched junction bases numbered 12, after V lost 8 bases and J lost 7 bases. The germline gives CDR1 MGHDK, CDR2 SYGVNS. CDR3 length: 14 residues. The CDR3 spells CASVNKDRESGYTF. CDR3 DNA: TGTGCCAGCGTTAACAAGGACAGGGAATCTGGCTACACCTTC.

V gene TRBV5-8 combines with J gene TRBJ1-5; D is perhaps TRBD1 (6 bases). The length of the CDR3 is 16 residues. Germline-derived CDR1 and CDR2 are SGHTS and YDEGEE. The V and J ends lost 2 bases and 5 bases respectively, with 17 bases between them. The CDR3 region is CASSFVRSGVHQPQHF. DNA for the CDR3: TGTGCCAGCAGCTTCGTGCGGTCAGGGGTTCATCAGCCCCAGCATTTT.

V is TRBV9 and J is TRBJ2-5, with 9 bases identical to TRBD1. After removal of 0 bases from V and 1 base from J, the junction contained 10 bases not matched to a gene. The germline CDR1 and CDR2 sequences are SGDLS and YYNGEE. The CDR3 length is 18 residues. CDR3 loop: CASSVAGGQGGFQETQYF. The CDR3 nucleotides read TGTGCCAGCAGCGTAGCCGGGGGACAGGGAGGTTTCCAAGAGACCCAGTACTTC.

The CDR3 region is CASSVAVTGGSDTEAFF. CDR3 DNA: TGTGCCAGCAGCGTAGCTGTGACAGGGGGCTCGGACACTGAAGCTTTCTTT. The rearrangement joins TRBV9 to TRBJ1-1; 10 nucleotides align to TRBD1. Germline lookup yields CDR1 SGDLS and CDR2 YYNGEE. J gave up 3 bases and V 0 bases, and 8 bases lay outside the gene matches. This CDR3 is 17 amino acids long.

This chain links TRBV5-4 with TRBJ2-7, with TRBD2 matching 11 bases. The CDR3 is 15 residues long. Germline loops: CDR1 SGHNT, CDR2 YYREEE (reference sequence). With V trimmed by 3 bases and J by 3 bases, 5 bases remained unmatched. This CDR3 reads CASSSLAGGIYEQYF. The CDR3 DNA sequence: TGTGCCAGCAGCTCCTTAGCGGGAGGGATCTACGAGCAGTACTTC.

The rearrangement joins TRBV7-2 to TRBJ2-1; TRBD1 aligns across 10 bases. V lost 0 bases to trimming and J lost 4 bases; unmatched junction nucleotides: 0. Germline values: CDR1 SGHTA, CDR2 FQGNSA. The length of the CDR3 is 15 residues. The DNA for the CDR3 is TGTGCCAGCAGCTTAGCGGGACAGGGGTACAATGAGCAGTTCTTC. Residues: CASSLAGQGYNEQFF.

The V and J genes are TRBV5-1 and TRBJ1-6; D is perhaps TRBD1 (6 bases). Trimming removed 4 bases at V and 7 bases at J, with 15 bases between. This CDR3 has 15 amino acids. CDR1 is SGHRS, CDR2 YFSETQ, per germline. The CDR3 loop reads CASSPGGGLNSPLHF. DNA for the CDR3: TGCGCCAGCAGCCCTGGCGGGGGGCTGAATTCACCCCTCCACTTT.

This chain uses TRBV18 with TRBJ2-1; no clear D. Trimming took 8 bases from V and 8 from J, leaving 16 bases between them. Germline CDR1 and CDR2: KGHSH and LQKENI. This CDR3 comprises 13 residues. The CDR3: CASTRNAADEQFF. Here the CDR3 DNA reads TGTGCCAGCACTCGTAACGCGGCCGATGAGCAGTTCTTC.

CDR3 bases: TGTGCCAGCAGTACGATCCAATCCCGGTGCACCTTC. This gives the protein CASSTIQSRCTF. V gene TRBV28 combines with J gene TRBJ1-2; D is uncertain. Germline CDR1 is MDHEN and CDR2 is SYDVKM. V lost 5 bases and J 13 bases, leaving 17 bases between the germline ends. This CDR3 spans 12 amino acids.

Regarding this clone: The identical CDR3 is also encoded by other nucleotide sequences in the sample. This chain uses TRBV21-1 with TRBJ2-5; the table calls TRBD2, which could not be checked here. TRBV21-1 is marked as a pseudogene. The CDR3 loop spans 19 amino acids. CDR3 region: CASSKDGLALAGGGETQYF. CDR3 coding DNA: TGTGCCAGCAGCAAAGACGGTCTAGCCCTGGCGGGAGGGGGCGAGACCCAGTACTTC.

The chain is built from TRBV11-2 and TRBJ2-7, with 11 bases fitting TRBD1. The V gene end was trimmed by 4 bases and the J gene end by 6 bases; junction bases not matched to a gene: 14. CDR1 SGHAT and CDR2 FQNNGV come from the germline V gene. This CDR3 contains 17 residues. Written as DNA, the CDR3 is TGTGCCAGCAGCTACCGTATCCGGGACAGGGGGTCGAGCGAGCAGTACTTC. It is translated as CASSYRIRDRGSSEQYF.

This clone turned up a few times. The chain couples TRBV7-2 to TRBJ1-1; D not resolved. Germline CDR1 and CDR2: SGHTA and FQGNSA. The CDR3 totals 12 residues. The ends were cut back, 5 bases at V and 3 bases at J, with 7 bases in the middle. CDR3 amino acids: CASSAGDTEAFF. CDR3 bases: TGTGCCAGCAGCGCGGGAGACACTGAAGCTTTCTTT.

The chain couples TRBV6-5 to TRBJ1-5; a possible D gene is TRBD1 (6 bases). The CDR3 covers 15 residues. The V and J ends lost 5 bases and 8 bases respectively, with 19 bases between them. Germline loops: CDR1 MNHEY, CDR2 SVGAGI. CDR3 coding DNA: TGTGCCAGCAGTCGCGGACAGTCTGGCTTTGAGCCCCAGCATTTT. Amino acids: CASSRGQSGFEPQHF.

V gene TRBV19 combines with J gene TRBJ2-7, with D unresolved. The CDR3 spans 13 residues. Trimming shortened V by 5 bases and J by 2 bases, and 10 bases separated the two germline ends. Germline V lookup: CDR1 LNHDA, CDR2 SQIVND (reference sequence). The CDR3 spells CASSLGPPYEQYF. In DNA form, the CDR3 reads TGTGCCAGTAGTCTGGGCCCACCCTACGAGCAGTACTTC. Full variable domain (rest looked up from reference TRBV19 and TRBJ2-7): DGGITQSPKYLFRKEGQNVTLSCEQNLNHDAMYWYRQDPGQGLRLIYYSQIVNDFQKGDIAEGYSVSREKKESFPLTVTSAQKNPTAFYLCASSLGPPYEQYFGPGTRLTVT.

This sequence joins TRBV28 and TRBJ1-1; D remains ambiguous. V was pared by 10 bases and J by 8 bases, with 20 bases between. Looked up from germline, CDR1 is MDHEN and CDR2 is SYDVKM. CDR3 size: 13 residues. CDR3 in DNA: TGTGCCATCTCCATCCCACTTCAGGCAGAAGCTTTCTTT. The encoded protein is CAISIPLQAEAFF.

On this clone itself: Different DNA sequences within this sample yield the same CDR3. This chain uses TRBV7-8 with TRBJ2-7; D ambiguous. Germline values: CDR1 SGHVS, CDR2 FQNEAQ. CDR3 length: 13 amino acids. V lost 2 bases and J lost 0, with 5 bases in between. In DNA form, the CDR3 reads TGTGCCAGCAGCTTAACGAGCTCCTACGAGCAGTACTTC. This translates into CASSLTSSYEQYF.

A few counts support this clone. V and J are TRBV7-9 and TRBJ1-5; D ambiguous. V lost 1 base and J lost 6, with 7 bases in between. Germline values: CDR1 SEHNR, CDR2 FQNEAQ (reference sequence). This CDR3 region has 13 residues. Here the CDR3 DNA reads TGTGCCAGCAGCTTAGATGGGATTCAGCCCCAGCATTTT. Translated, it gives CASSLDGIQPQHF.

The chain is built from TRBV19 and TRBJ2-4, with no clear D. The CDR3 spans 14 residues. Germline CDR1 and CDR2: LNHDA and SQIVND (reference sequence). V shed 3 bases and J shed 0 bases, with 6 bases lying between them. The CDR3 bases are TGTGCCAGTAGTATGGCTAAAGCCAAAAACATTCAGTACTTC. This sequence encodes CASSMAKAKNIQYF.

V is TRBV10-1 and J is TRBJ2-7; 8 nucleotides agree with TRBD1. The length of the CDR3 is 12 residues. Germline V gene lookup returns CDR1 WNHNN and CDR2 SYGVQD (reference sequence). The ends lost 3 bases at V and 8 bases at J; junction bases unmatched: 3. The CDR3 loop is CASSDGQGQQYF. The CDR3 coding sequence is TGCGCCAGCAGTGACGGACAGGGCCAGCAGTACTTC.

The chain uses TRBV28 and TRBJ2-7; 7 positions agree with TRBD2. The CDR3 sequence is 10 residues long. The V gene end was trimmed by 8 bases and the J gene end by 9 bases; junction bases not matched to a gene: 4. Per the germline V gene, CDR1 is MDHEN and CDR2 is SYDVKM. CDR3 amino acids: CASYRGGQYF. The CDR3 region has the DNA TGTGCCAGCTATCGCGGGGGGCAGTACTTC.

This rearrangement joins TRBV6-5 to TRBJ2-3, with D perhaps matching TRBD2 (5 bases). Trimming took off 6 bases at V and 4 bases at J, with 14 bases between the two ends. This CDR3 has 14 amino acids. Germline CDR1 reads MNHEY; CDR2 reads SVGAGI. The CDR3 nucleotides are TGTGCCAGCAGCCTGACCCCCGGGGCAGATACGCAGTATTTT. Amino acid sequence: CASSLTPGADTQYF.

The rearrangement uses TRBV27 and TRBJ2-6, with D tentatively TRBD1 or TRBD2 (7 bases each). Trimming shortened V by 6 bases and J by 0 bases, and 24 bases separated the two germline ends. CDR1 is MNHEY, CDR2 SMNVEV, per germline (reference sequence). The CDR3 has 20 amino acids. CDR3 DNA: TGTGCCAGCAGACCCCGGTTGACAGGGAGGGATCTCTCTGGGGCCAACGTCCTGACTTTC. Translating gives CASRPRLTGRDLSGANVLTF.

J is TRBJ1-2 and V is TRBV7-9, with D possibly being TRBD1 (6 bases). Germline CDR1 reads SEHNR; CDR2 reads FQNEAQ (reference sequence). V was pared by 5 bases and J by 7 bases, with 14 bases between. The CDR3 is made up of 13 amino acids. The CDR3 DNA reads TGTGCCAGCAGCCCGTTAGGGACAAGTGGCTACACCTTC. Translation: CASSPLGTSGYTF.